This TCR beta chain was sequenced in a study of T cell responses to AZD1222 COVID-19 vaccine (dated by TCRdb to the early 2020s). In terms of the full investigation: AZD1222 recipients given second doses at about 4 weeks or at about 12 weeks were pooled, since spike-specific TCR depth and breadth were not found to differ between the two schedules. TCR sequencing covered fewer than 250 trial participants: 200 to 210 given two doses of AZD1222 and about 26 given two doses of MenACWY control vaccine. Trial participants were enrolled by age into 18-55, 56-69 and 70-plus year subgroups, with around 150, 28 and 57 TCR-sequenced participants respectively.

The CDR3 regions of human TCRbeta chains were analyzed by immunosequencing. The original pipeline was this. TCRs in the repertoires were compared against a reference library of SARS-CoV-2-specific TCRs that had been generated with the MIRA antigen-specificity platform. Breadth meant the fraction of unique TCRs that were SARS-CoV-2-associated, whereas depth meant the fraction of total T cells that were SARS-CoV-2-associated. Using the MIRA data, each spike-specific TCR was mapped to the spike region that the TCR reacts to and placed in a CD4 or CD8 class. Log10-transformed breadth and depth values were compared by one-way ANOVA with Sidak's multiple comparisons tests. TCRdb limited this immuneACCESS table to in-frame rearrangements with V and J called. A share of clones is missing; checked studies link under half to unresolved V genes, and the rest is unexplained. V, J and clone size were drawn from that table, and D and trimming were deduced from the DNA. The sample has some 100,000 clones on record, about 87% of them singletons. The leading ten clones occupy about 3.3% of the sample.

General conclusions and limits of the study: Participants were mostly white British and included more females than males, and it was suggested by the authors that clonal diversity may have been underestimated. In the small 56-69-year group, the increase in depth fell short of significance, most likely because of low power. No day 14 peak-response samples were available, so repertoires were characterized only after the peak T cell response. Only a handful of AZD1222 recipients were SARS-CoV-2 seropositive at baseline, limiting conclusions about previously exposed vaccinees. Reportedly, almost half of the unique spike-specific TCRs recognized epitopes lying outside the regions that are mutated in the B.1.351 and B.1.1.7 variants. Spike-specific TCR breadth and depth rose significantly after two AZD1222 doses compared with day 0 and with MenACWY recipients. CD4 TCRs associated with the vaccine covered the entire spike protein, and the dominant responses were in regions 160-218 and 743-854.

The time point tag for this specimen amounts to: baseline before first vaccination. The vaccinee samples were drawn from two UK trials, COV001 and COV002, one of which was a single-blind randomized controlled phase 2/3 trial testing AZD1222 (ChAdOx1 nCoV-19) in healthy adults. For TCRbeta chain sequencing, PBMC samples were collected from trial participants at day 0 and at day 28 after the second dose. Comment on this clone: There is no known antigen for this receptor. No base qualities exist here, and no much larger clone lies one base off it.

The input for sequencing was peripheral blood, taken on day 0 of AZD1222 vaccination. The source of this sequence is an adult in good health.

DNA sequence: TGTGCCAGCAGCCGGGCCTTGAGTTCACCCCTCCACTTT. This is translated as CASSRALSSPLHF. The V gene is TRBV25-1 and the J gene is TRBJ1-6; the D gene remains uncertain. From its cysteine to its phenylalanine, the CDR3 spans 13 amino acids. Just the 39-base CDR3 DNA is kept, in frame starting at base 1. V sheds 6 bases and J sheds 9 bases, leaving 12 bases between their ends. As encoded in the germline V gene, CDR1 is MGHDK while CDR2 is SYGVNS. Reference TRBV25-1 and TRBJ1-6 genes cover what lies past the CDR3, so the full variable domain is EADIYQTPRYLVIGTGKKITLECSQTMGHDKMYWYQQDPGMELHLIHYSYGVNSTEKGDLSSESTVSRIRTEHFPLTLESARPSHTSQYLCASSRALSSPLHFGNGTRLTVT.